This is a list of T cell receptor beta chains from one sample in a study of tumor-infiltrating lymphocytes in primary liver carcinoma. TCRdb reanalysed the multiplex PCR reads using MiXCR and keeps one entry per CDR3 protein. The sample includes roughly 190,000 distinct CDR3 sequences, roughly 80% of them seen just once. The sequenced sample consisted of tumor tissue from primary liver carcinoma. These receptors were taken from a man between 40 and 49 years old with primary liver carcinoma and hepatitis B virus infection. Both conserved end residues are part of each CDR3. A D gene is named only where the DNA matches it firmly. The listing skips clone size in some rows; elsewhere it reads once, few, many or a size class.

J gene | D gene | V gene | CDR3 length | clone size | CDR3 DNA | CDR3 protein
TRBJ1-2 | - | TRBV28 | 14 | few | TGTGCCAGCAGTTTATCAAGGGAAAACTATGGCTACACCTTC | CASSLSRENYGYTF
TRBJ1-2 | - | TRBV29-1 | 15 | few | TGCAGCGTTGTGCAGGGCTGGGGCATGGGATATGGCTACACCTTC | CSVVQGWGMGYGYTF
TRBJ2-1 | TRBD2 | TRBV20-1 | 15 | - | TGCAGTGCTCCGACTAGCGGGCCTTCCTACAATGAGCAGTTCTTC | CSAPTSGPSYNEQFF
TRBJ2-3 | TRBD1 | TRBV24-1 | 16 | - | TGTGCCACAAGTGATGTAAGGACAGGGAATACAGATACGCAGTATTTT | CATSDVRTGNTDTQYF
TRBJ2-7 | TRBD1 | TRBV5-4 | 15 | - | TGTGCCAGCAGCGCCGGGACAGGTAACCCCCACGAACAGTACTTC | CASSAGTGNPHEQYF
TRBJ2-7 | TRBD1 | TRBV30 | 13 | - | TGTGCCTGGATTGGAGACAGGGCCTACGAGCAGTACTTC | CAWIGDRAYEQYF
TRBJ2-3 | TRBD2 | TRBV11-2 | 17 | - | TGTGCCAGTACCGACCAGGAATCTAGCGGGAGCTCAAATACGCAGTATTTT | CASTDQESSGSSNTQYF
TRBJ2-7 | - | TRBV29-1 | 9 | - | TGCAGCCTTCCCCTTGAGCATTTCTTC | CSLPLEHFF
TRBJ1-2 | TRBD1 | TRBV29-1 | 12 | medium-sized | TGCAGCGTCATGACAGGGAGGGAGGGCTACACCTTC | CSVMTGREGYTF
TRBJ2-3 | TRBD1 | TRBV6-5 | 15 | - | TGTGCCAGCAGGAATTCCGGGACAGGAAATCAGCCCCAGTATTTT | CASRNSGTGNQPQYF
TRBJ2-7 | - | TRBV29-1 | 11 | - | TGCAGCGTTGAACGGTCCCGTGAGCAGTACTTC | CSVERSREQYF
TRBJ2-1 | - | TRBV11-3 | 12 | - | TGTGCCAGCAACATAAATGCTAATGAGCAGTTCTTC | CASNINANEQFF
TRBJ2-1 | TRBD2 | TRBV30 | 15 | - | TGTGCCTGGAGTAGGGCTAGCGGATCCTACTATCAGCAGTTCTTC | CAWSRASGSYYQQFF
TRBJ1-1 | - | TRBV6-2/TRBV6-3 | 13 | - | TGTGCCAACAGTTACGGTATGAACACTGAAGCTTTCTTT | CANSYGMNTEAFF
TRBJ2-1 | - | TRBV5-5 | 15 | - | TGTGCCTGCAGCTTGGGTCTAGATACGGTCAATGAGGAGTTCTTC | CACSLGLDTVNEEFF
TRBJ2-1 | TRBD2 | TRBV20-1 | 14 | - | TGCAGTGCTTTCGCTAGCGGGAGCGCCAATGATCAGTTCTTC | CSAFASGSANDQFF
TRBJ1-4 | - | TRBV11-2 | 15 | - | TGTGCCAGCAGCTTAGACCCCACAGGGATTGAAAAACTGTCTTTT | CASSLDPTGIEKLSF
TRBJ2-2 | TRBD2 | TRBV29-1 | 15 | - | TGCAGCGTTGGGACTAGCGCGGTGAACATCGGGGAGCTGTTGTTT | CSVGTSAVNIGELLF
TRBJ2-5 | TRBD2 | TRBV4-1 | 17 | - | TGCGCCAGCAGCCATCTAAACCTAACGGGAGGGCGTGAGACCCAATACTTC | CASSHLNLTGGRETQYF
TRBJ2-7 | TRBD1 | TRBV11-2 | 15 | - | TGTGACAGCGACTTACGATGGACAGGGGAAAACGAGCCGTACTTC | CDSDLRWTGENEPYF
TRBJ2-3 | TRBD2 | TRBV6-5 | 15 | - | TGTGCTAGCGACCCAGGACTAGCGGGAACAGAAACGCAGTATTTT | CASDPGLAGTETQYF
TRBJ2-1 | - | TRBV12-3/TRBV12-4 | 15 | few | TGTGCCAGCAGTAAGGCGGAGGATCGGTGGACTGAGCAGTTCTTC | CASSKAEDRWTEQFF
TRBJ1-4 | - | TRBV6-1 | 16 | - | TGTGCCAGCTGTGAAGCGGGTATTGCAACTAATGAAGAACTGTTTTTT | CASCEAGIATNEELFF
TRBJ1-4 | - | TRBV29-1 | 13 | - | TGCCGCGTGGAGGGAGGGGGAGGAGAAAAACTGTTTTTT | CRVEGGGGEKLFF
TRBJ2-7 | TRBD2 | TRBV29-1 | 13 | - | TGCAGCGTCCCCGGGACTAGATACATTGAGCAGTACTTC | CSVPGTRYIEQYF
TRBJ2-6 | - | TRBV12-3/TRBV12-4 | 21 | - | TGTGCCAGCAGTCGGACCCGACTAGTCCCCGGACTGGCCTCTGGGGCCAAAGTCCTGACTTTC | CASSRTRLVPGLASGAKVLTF
TRBJ2-7 | - | TRBV5-1 | 15 | - | TGCGCCAGCAACACATCCGGGGGACGGTCTTACGAGCAGTACTTC | CASNTSGGRSYEQYF
TRBJ2-5 | - | TRBV6-1 | 13 | - | TGTGCCAGCAGTGTAAGGGATGAAGAGACTCACTACTTC | CASSVRDEETHYF
TRBJ2-3 | - | TRBV24-1 | 12 | - | TGTGCCACCAGTTGGGCCACAGATATGCACTATTTT | CATSWATDMHYF
TRBJ2-7 | TRBD1 | TRBV4-3 | 15 | - | TGCGCCAGCAGCCAAGATTCGGGGACAGCAGGCGCGGAGTACTTC | CASSQDSGTAGAEYF
TRBJ2-1 | TRBD1 | TRBV6-2/TRBV6-3 | 16 | - | TGTGTCAGCAGTTACCCGGACAGGAGCCCCTACAATGAGCAGTTCTTC | CVSSYPDRSPYNEQFF
TRBJ2-3 | - | TRBV29-1 | 13 | - | - | CSVGLGSTDTQNF
TRBJ2-3 | TRBD2 | TRBV29-1 | 16 | - | TGCAGCGTCCGTGGACTAGCGGAAGGGAGGGCAGATACTCACTATTTT | CSVRGLAEGRADTHYF
TRBJ1-5 | - | TRBV5-4 | 14 | - | TGTGCCAGCAGATTGGTGACTAATGATCAACCCCAGCATTTT | CASRLVTNDQPQHF
TRBJ2-5 | - | TRBV11-2 | 14 | - | TGTGCCAGCAGCTTATACATGGATAGGGAGAGCCAGTACTTC | CASSLYMDRESQYF
TRBJ2-1 | TRBD2 | TRBV5-1 | 15 | many | TGCGCCAGCAGCTTGGGCGGGAGCGGCTACAATGAGCAGTTCTTC | CASSLGGSGYNEQFF
TRBJ2-7 | - | TRBV12-3/TRBV12-4 | 13 | once | TGTGCCAGCAGTAATTCAGGGATTATCGAGCCGTACTTC | CASSNSGIIEPYF
TRBJ2-1 | TRBD2 | TRBV6-5 | 19 | once | TGCACCAGCAGTTACTCCGGACTAGCGGACCAAAATAGGTATAATGAGCAGTTCTTC | CTSSYSGLADQNRYNEQFF
TRBJ2-3 | TRBD2 | TRBV29-1 | 15 | - | TGCAGCGCTGCAGGGAGAAGCGGGAGCGGTAGGGCGCAGTATTTT | CSAAGRSGSGRAQYF
TRBJ2-2 | - | TRBV4-1 | 14 | - | TGCGCCAGCAGCCTGGGGGAAAGGACCGGGAAGTTGTTTTTT | CASSLGERTGKLFF
TRBJ2-1 | - | TRBV4-2 | 17 | - | TGCGCCAGTAGCCAGGACCTAGCGAGAGCTTCCTACAATGAGCAGTTCTTC | CASSQDLARASYNEQFF
TRBJ2-4 | - | TRBV28 | 14 | - | TGTGCCAGCAGAGGCGACATGTTCAAAAACATTCAATACTTC | CASRGDMFKNIQYF
TRBJ2-1 | TRBD2 | TRBV11-1 | 16 | - | TGTGCCAGCATCTTAGTGAAGCGGGGGGGCTACTATGAGCAGTTCTTC | CASILVKRGGYYEQFF
TRBJ2-5 | - | TRBV5-4 | 14 | - | TGTGCTAGCAGCCCAGCACAGGTGGGGGAGACCCTGTATTTC | CASSPAQVGETLYF
TRBJ2-1 | - | TRBV24-1 | 11 | - | TGTGCCACGAGGCGGGATGATGAGGAGTTCTTC | CATRRDDEEFF
TRBJ1-2 | TRBD1 | TRBV7-8 | 14 | many | TGTGCCAGCAGCTTAGCCGCAGGGGGCCATGGCTACACCTTC | CASSLAAGGHGYTF
TRBJ2-1 | TRBD2 | TRBV11-2 | 15 | once | TGCGCCAGCAGCTTTAGCGGGCCACTCGACAATGGGCAGCTCTTC | CASSFSGPLDNGQLF
TRBJ1-5 | - | TRBV6-2/TRBV6-3 | 18 | once | TGTGCCAGCAGTCACACCCATCGGACCTTGACCCCGAATCGGACCCAGCATTTT | CASSHTHRTLTPNRTQHF
TRBJ1-1 | - | TRBV9 | 15 | - | TGTGCCAGCAGCGAGATTGGGGGGCGGAACACTGAAGCTTTCTTT | CASSEIGGRNTEAFF
TRBJ2-1 | TRBD1 | TRBV11-2 | 12 | - | TGCGCCAGCAGCTACGGGACAGGGGAGAAATTCTTC | CASSYGTGEKFF
TRBJ2-7 | - | TRBV4-3 | 14 | - | TGCGCCAGCAGCCGAGATCGGACATCATACGAGCAGTACTTC | CASSRDRTSYEQYF
TRBJ2-1 | - | TRBV11-3 | 13 | - | TGTGCCAGCACCTTAGAAAGCGGTGATAAGCAGTTCTTC | CASTLESGDKQFF
TRBJ1-2 | - | TRBV6-6 | 15 | - | TGTGCCAGCAGTCGCGGAATTGGTACTCAGTATAGCTACACCTTC | CASSRGIGTQYSYTF
TRBJ2-1 | TRBD2 | TRBV11-1 | 16 | - | TGTGCAAGCAGTGACGTAGCGGGATGGTTAAACAATGAGCAGTTCTTC | CASSDVAGWLNNEQFF
TRBJ2-2 | TRBD2 | TRBV5-6 | 13 | - | TGTGCCAGTCGACTAGCGGGACGCGGGGAGCTGCTTTTT | CASRLAGRGELLF